These 19 T cell receptor beta chains were sequenced from one sample in a study of T cell changes during pregnancy in multiple sclerosis. TCRdb's table, derived via immunoSEQ multiplex PCR, lists solely in-frame clones and lacks some. The table lists about 38,000 clones, 80% to 95% of them singletons. Sequencing was performed on CD4+ T cells from peripheral blood mononuclear cells, taken after pregnancy. These receptors all come from a female donor in good health, enrolled as a control in a pregnancy study.

This clone was seen a single time. V gene TRBV10-3 combines with J gene TRBJ2-7; 8 bases align to TRBD1. J lost 1 base, V lost 4 bases, and 9 bases had no gene match. Germline V gives CDR1 ENHRY, CDR2 SYGVKD. CDR3 size: 16 residues. The CDR3 bases are TGTGCCATCAGTGTACTCCAGGGGGCCCAATCCTACGAGCAGTACTTC. This gives the protein CAISVLQGAQSYEQYF.

The chain combines TRBV2 with TRBJ1-5; D possibly corresponds to TRBD1 (5 bases). The CDR3 extends over 12 amino acids. Deletions cut 5 bases from V and 7 bases from J, with 9 bases between. Germline V CDR1 and CDR2: SNHLY, FYNNEI. CDR3 DNA sequence: TGTGCCAGCAGTCAGGGATTCCAGCCCCAGCATTTT. This sequence encodes CASSQGFQPQHF.

CDR3 protein: CASSLVGTGEKLFF. As DNA, the CDR3 is TGTGCCAGCAGCTTAGTAGGCACGGGGGAAAAACTGTTTTTT. The chain carries TRBV7-2 and TRBJ1-4; no reliable D call. The CDR3 runs 14 residues. Germline V lookup: CDR1 SGHTA, CDR2 FQGNSA. V was clipped by 1 base and J by 8 bases, with 11 bases between them.

The J gene is TRBJ1-2, the V gene TRBV7-2; TRBD1 is a possible D gene (6 bases). Germline V gene lookup returns CDR1 SGHTA and CDR2 FQGNSA. This CDR3 comprises 15 residues. Trimming removed 5 bases from V and 6 bases from J, with 19 bases in between. This chain's CDR3 is CASSQTIQGGNGYTF. The CDR3 nucleotides are TGTGCCAGCAGCCAAACCATACAGGGTGGGAATGGCTACACCTTC.

The V call is TRBV6-5, the J call TRBJ2-7; D gene unclear. The germline V gene encodes CDR1 MNHEY and CDR2 SVGAGI. The CDR3 consists of 14 residues. V shed 6 bases and J shed 6 bases, with 18 bases lying between them. The CDR3 region has the DNA TGTGCCAGCAGCTCCTCGTGGGCTCAGAGCGAGCAGTACTTC. It is translated as CASSSSWAQSEQYF.

This sequence joins TRBV5-1 and TRBJ2-7; 10 bases agree with TRBD1. The CDR3 sequence is 14 residues long. From germline, CDR1 is SGHRS and CDR2 YFSETQ. V trimming: 4 bases; J trimming: 1 base; junction bases outside the gene matches: 2. CDR3 amino acids: CASSRDRGSYEQYF. In nucleotides, the CDR3 is TGCGCCAGCAGCCGGGACAGGGGATCCTACGAGCAGTACTTC.

The chain has TRBV9 and TRBJ1-1, with TRBD1 matching 10 bases. Germline V gives CDR1 SGDLS, CDR2 YYNGEE. This CDR3 is built from 13 residues. J was trimmed by 7 bases and V by 4 bases; bases with no gene match: 4. The DNA of the CDR3 is TGTGCCAGCAGCCGGGGACAGGGGAATGAAGCTTTCTTT. This translates into CASSRGQGNEAFF.

The rearrangement joins TRBV30 to TRBJ2-5; 9 nucleotides line up with TRBD1. Germline assignment: CDR1 GTSNPN and CDR2 SVGIG (reference sequence). The V and J ends lost 3 bases and 2 bases, in that order; junction bases with no gene match: 7. This CDR3 spans 15 amino acids. The CDR3 sequence: CAWRIRDRDQETQYF. CDR3 in DNA: TGTGCCTGGAGAATCCGGGACAGGGATCAAGAGACCCAGTACTTC.

The rearrangement uses TRBV30 and TRBJ1-1, with D possibly matching TRBD1 (6 bases). The CDR3 contains 13 residues. Trimming took 2 bases from V and 5 from J, leaving 12 bases between them. CDR1 and CDR2 (germline): GTSNPN, SVGIG (reference sequence). For the CDR3, the DNA is TGTGCCTGGAGTTACAGGGTAGGGACTGAAGCTTTCTTT. Translation: CAWSYRVGTEAFF.

This chain links TRBV5-4 with TRBJ2-1; TRBD2 might be the D (5 bases). The germline V gene has CDR1 SGHNT and CDR2 YYREEE (reference sequence). V was pared by 4 bases and J by 2 bases, with 19 bases between. The CDR3 loop spans 17 amino acids. CDR3 sequence (DNA): TGTGCCAGCAGCACCGGCAGAGGGTCGTCTACCTACAATGAGCAGTTCTTC. Amino acids: CASSTGRGSSTYNEQFF.

The chain has TRBV5-4 and TRBJ2-6; no firm D call. Germline-derived CDR1 and CDR2 are SGHNT and YYREEE (reference sequence). This CDR3 region has 14 residues. V gave up 0 bases and J gave up 2 bases, with 3 bases separating them. The CDR3 region is CASSLVTGANVLTF. The CDR3 nucleotides read TGTGCCAGCAGCTTGGTAACTGGGGCCAACGTCCTGACTTTC.

CDR3 sequence reads: CASSHQTSATYEQYF. CDR3 coding DNA: TGCGCCAGCAGCCACCAGACTAGCGCGACCTACGAGCAGTACTTC. The gene calls are TRBV5-1 and TRBJ2-7; 8 bases align to TRBD2. The germline V gene has CDR1 SGHRS and CDR2 YFSETQ. The CDR3 is made up of 15 amino acids. With V trimmed by 4 bases and J by 2 bases, 8 bases remained unmatched.

This chain links TRBV18 with TRBJ1-4; TRBD1 agrees at 8 bases. V was pared by 6 bases and J by 6 bases, with 9 bases of the junction left unmatched. Per germline, CDR1 KGHSH and CDR2 LQKENI. The CDR3 is 15 residues long. The CDR3 DNA reads TGTGCCAGCTCTCACGACCAGGGGGCTTATGAAAAACTGTTTTTT. Protein: CASSHDQGAYEKLFF.

The chain joins TRBV14 to TRBJ1-1; D is ambiguous. Germline CDR1 reads SGHDN; CDR2 reads FVKESK. The CDR3 extends over 15 amino acids. V was clipped by 1 base and J by 1 base, with 10 bases between them. In nucleotides, the CDR3 is TGTGCCAGCAGCCAAGTCATACGGGGGAACACTGAAGCTTTCTTT. Amino acids: CASSQVIRGNTEAFF. The variable domain in full, with the rest retrieved from reference TRBV14 and TRBJ1-1, is EAGVTQFPSHSVIEKGQTVTLRCDPISGHDNLYWYRRVMGKEIKFLLHFVKESKQDESGMPNNRFLAERTGGTYSTLKVQPAELEDSGVYFCASSQVIRGNTEAFFGQGTRLTVV.

V usage is TRBV11-2 and J usage is TRBJ2-7, with 14 bases lining up with TRBD2. V shed 4 bases, J shed 4 bases, and the junction held 3 bases outside the gene matches. This CDR3 has 15 residues. Germline V lookup: CDR1 SGHAT, CDR2 FQNNGV. In DNA, the CDR3 is TGTGCCAGCAGCTCGGGACTAGCGGGGGAATACGAGCAGTACTTC. Amino acids: CASSSGLAGEYEQYF.

This sequence joins TRBV7-9 and TRBJ1-4; D is perhaps TRBD1 (6 bases). The V and J ends lost 7 bases and 0 bases respectively, with 12 bases between them. CDR1 is SEHNR and CDR2 is FQNEAQ in the germline V gene (reference sequence). The CDR3 runs to 15 residues. CDR3 in amino acids: CASTQGSATNEKLFF. CDR3 bases: TGTGCCAGCACCCAGGGGAGTGCAACTAATGAAAAACTGTTTTTT.

The V and J genes are TRBV4-3 and TRBJ2-4; D might be TRBD2 (7 bases). The CDR3 runs 17 residues. Germline CDR1 reads LGHNA; CDR2 reads YSLEER. V lost 0 bases, J lost 0 bases, and 12 bases lay in between. CDR3 in DNA: TGCGCCAGCAGCCAAGATCTAGGGGGGGTAGCCAAAAACATTCAGTACTTC. Translation gives CASSQDLGGVAKNIQYF.

This chain connects TRBV12-5 to TRBJ2-2; TRBD2 matches 9 bases. From germline, CDR1 is LGHNT and CDR2 FRNRAP. The CDR3 has 19 amino acids. The V gene end was trimmed by 0 bases and the J gene end by 3 bases; junction bases not matched to a gene: 11. DNA for the CDR3: TGTGCTAGTGGTTTGGTAAGGGCTATAGCGGGAGTAGACACCGGGGAGCTGTTTTTT. This translates into CASGLVRAIAGVDTGELFF.

The gene calls are TRBV4-3 and TRBJ2-5; 8 positions agree with TRBD2. Trimming removed 0 bases from V and 2 bases from J; junction bases left unmatched: 5. Germline V gene sequence: CDR1 LGHNA, CDR2 YSLEER. The CDR3 sequence is 16 residues long. The DNA of the CDR3 is TGCGCCAGCAGCCAAGAGGTAGCGGGGCTTCAAGAGACCCAGTACTTC. Translation gives CASSQEVAGLQETQYF.